The 25 T cell receptor beta chains below were found in one sample sequenced in a study of T cells in localized non-small cell lung cancer (TCRdb year 2020). The library was prepared using the immunoSEQ multiplex PCR assay. As stored in TCRdb, this immuneACCESS dataset retains in-frame rearrangements with V and J assigned. A fraction of the clones does not appear; measured against another copy, unresolved V genes explain less than half of the discrepancy, and the remainder lacks a known reason. The sample table shows 20,000 to 30,000 clones, and approximately 83% are seen once. The biggest ten clones account for roughly 6% of the sample. Sequenced material: peripheral blood, taken before any cancer treatment. Receptors were obtained from a male donor at least 60 years old with stage II squamous cell lung carcinoma.

The rearrangement uses TRBV11-3 and TRBJ1-1; D is unresolved. Per the germline V gene, CDR1 is SGHNT and CDR2 is YENEEA. The CDR3 sequence is 15 residues long. Trimming shortened V by 5 bases and J by 0 bases, and 13 bases separated the two germline ends. The CDR3 coding sequence is TGTGCCAGCAGCAAGCGGGGAATGGTGAACACTGAAGCTTTCTTT. Amino acids: CASSKRGMVNTEAFF.

The rearrangement uses TRBV7-2 and TRBJ2-1; D is perhaps TRBD1 or TRBD2 (6 bases each). The CDR3 totals 17 residues. In germline, CDR1 is SGHTA, CDR2 FQGNSA. With 3 bases removed from V and 7 bases from J, the gap between germline ends came to 22 bases. In DNA form, the CDR3 reads TGTGCCAGCAGCTTCCCCCAGGGGAGGACTACCTCGAATGAGCAGTTCTTC. Amino acid sequence: CASSFPQGRTTSNEQFF. Based on the CDR3 plus reference TRBV7-2 and TRBJ2-1, the full variable domain is GAGVSQSPSNKVTEKGKDVELRCDPISGHTALYWYRQSLGQGLEFLIYFQGNSAPDKSGLPSDRFSAERTGGSVSTLTIQRTQQEDSAVYLCASSFPQGRTTSNEQFFGPGTRLTVL.

The rearrangement links TRBV5-4 to TRBJ2-7, with 7 bases lining up with TRBD2. V lost 3 bases and J lost 4; bases outside the gene matches: 7. This CDR3 contains 14 residues. Per germline, CDR1 SGHNT and CDR2 YYREEE (reference sequence). CDR3 protein: CASSYQRGSYEQYF. The CDR3 DNA reads TGTGCCAGCAGCTACCAGCGGGGCAGTTACGAGCAGTACTTC.

The CDR3 DNA follows: TGTGCCAGCAGCTTAGACCCTAGCGGGGGCCCCTGGGGAACGCAGTATTTT. Protein sequence: CASSLDPSGGPWGTQYF. This rearrangement joins TRBV7-2 to TRBJ2-3; 10 bases are a match to TRBD2. V lost 1 base to trimming and J lost 9 bases; unmatched junction nucleotides: 13. Per the germline V gene, CDR1 is SGHTA and CDR2 is FQGNSA. There are 17 residues in the CDR3.

The CDR3 sequence is CASSLGQGEHNSPLHF. DNA of the CDR3: TGTGCCAGCAGCTTGGGACAGGGGGAACATAATTCACCCCTCCACTTT. This chain joins TRBV5-6 and TRBJ1-6; 9 nucleotides agree with TRBD1. There are 16 residues in the CDR3. Germline CDR1 reads SGHDT; CDR2 reads YYEEEE. V was pared by 0 bases and J by 5 bases, with 3 bases of the junction left unmatched.

The V call is TRBV7-9, the J call TRBJ2-6; D possibly corresponds to TRBD1 (5 bases). This CDR3 has 15 amino acids. The V gene's germline CDR1 is SEHNR and CDR2 FQNEAQ (reference sequence). The ends were cut back, 1 base at V and 2 bases at J, with 6 bases in the middle. CDR3 in amino acids: CASSLEGAGANVLTF. The CDR3 coding sequence is TGTGCCAGCAGCTTAGAAGGGGCTGGGGCCAACGTCCTGACTTTC.

This chain joins TRBV5-1 and TRBJ2-2; the match to TRBD2 covers 9 bases. Looked up from germline, CDR1 is SGHRS and CDR2 is YFSETQ. V lost 7 bases, J lost 7 bases, and 5 bases stayed unmatched. There are 13 residues in the CDR3. Here the CDR3 DNA reads TGCGCCAGCGGAGCGGGGGGCTTCGGGGAGCTGTTTTTT. Protein sequence: CASGAGGFGELFF.

This sequence joins TRBV7-6 and TRBJ1-3; no definite D call. CDR3 length: 15 amino acids. From germline, CDR1 is SGHVS and CDR2 FNYEAQ. V lost 2 bases and J lost 0, with 8 bases in between. CDR3 DNA: TGTGCCAGCAGCTTAATGGGCAGCTCTGGAAACACCATATATTTT. Translated: CASSLMGSSGNTIYF.

The chain employs TRBV2 and TRBJ2-7, with TRBD2 matching over 7 bases. The germline gives CDR1 SNHLY, CDR2 FYNNEI. J was trimmed by 2 bases and V by 5 bases; bases with no gene match: 15. The CDR3 contains 17 residues. CDR3 protein: CASSLLTSARITYEQYF. The CDR3 region has the DNA TGTGCCAGCAGTCTTCTTACTAGCGCTCGGATTACCTACGAGCAGTACTTC.

J is TRBJ2-1 and V is TRBV6-4; perhaps D is TRBD1 or TRBD2 (5 bases each). The germline CDR1 and CDR2 sequences are MRHNA and SNTAGT. This CDR3 comprises 13 residues. V was trimmed by 5 bases and J by 2 bases, leaving 7 bases between them. The CDR3, as DNA: TGTGCCAGCAGTCGGGGCGCCTACAATGAGCAGTTCTTC. This translates into CASSRGAYNEQFF.

This chain links TRBV11-2 with TRBJ2-1; 7 nucleotides match TRBD1. Germline V CDR1 and CDR2: SGHAT, FQNNGV. V lost 5 bases and J lost 5; bases outside the gene matches: 9. This CDR3 contains 15 residues. CDR3 sequence: CASSLSGQTNNEQFF. CDR3 nucleotides: TGTGCCAGCAGCCTATCGGGACAGACAAACAATGAGCAGTTCTTC.

The chain is built from TRBV7-2 and TRBJ2-5; either TRBD1 or TRBD2 may fit D (6 bases each). The CDR3 consists of 15 residues. Trimming cost V 5 bases and J 0 bases, with 13 bases left between them. Germline assignment: CDR1 SGHTA and CDR2 FQGNSA. The CDR3 reads CASSAAGGYQETQYF. The CDR3 DNA reads as TGTGCCAGCAGCGCCGCCGGGGGCTACCAAGAGACCCAGTACTTC.

CDR3 amino acids: CASNKGTRASYEQYF. The CDR3 DNA is TGCGCCAGCAATAAAGGAACAAGGGCTTCCTACGAGCAGTACTTC. The chain links TRBV5-1 to TRBJ2-7, with D uncertain. Germline V gene data show CDR1 as SGHRS and CDR2 as YFSETQ. The V end lost 6 bases, the J end lost 1 base, and 17 bases lay between the germline ends. CDR3 length equals 15 residues.

The rearrangement joins TRBV9 to TRBJ2-1; either TRBD1 or TRBD2 may fit D (6 bases each). CDR1 is SGDLS and CDR2 is YYNGEE in the germline V gene. Trimming pared 6 bases from V and 5 bases from J, leaving 21 bases between. The CDR3 extends over 16 amino acids. CDR3: CASTQWGGQTNNEQFF. The CDR3, as DNA: TGTGCCAGCACCCAATGGGGAGGACAGACTAACAATGAGCAGTTCTTC.

This rearrangement joins TRBV28 to TRBJ2-5; D is unresolved. Germline lookup yields CDR1 MDHEN and CDR2 SYDVKM. This CDR3 comprises 13 residues. Trimming shortened V by 2 bases and J by 0 bases, and 4 bases separated the two germline ends. For the CDR3, the DNA is TGTGCCAGCAGTTTAGGAAACCAAGAGACCCAGTACTTC. This gives the protein CASSLGNQETQYF.

The gene calls are TRBV5-1 and TRBJ2-7; 8 bases match TRBD1. This CDR3 contains 15 residues. Looked up from germline, CDR1 is SGHRS and CDR2 is YFSETQ. With V trimmed by 4 bases and J by 0 bases, 6 bases remained unmatched. CDR3 loop: CASSPDRGSSYEQYF. As DNA, the CDR3 is TGCGCCAGCAGCCCCGACAGGGGTAGCTCCTACGAGCAGTACTTC.

V usage is TRBV27 and J usage is TRBJ1-5; TRBD1 is a possible D gene (6 bases). The CDR3 totals 15 residues. CDR1 is MNHEY, CDR2 SMNVEV, per germline (reference sequence). Trimming took 6 bases from V and 0 from J, leaving 12 bases between them. The CDR3 region has the DNA TGTGCCAGCAGGAGGGGGGGAAGTAGCAATCAGCCCCAGCATTTT. Its protein is CASRRGGSSNQPQHF.

The J gene is TRBJ2-3, the V gene TRBV18, with 8 positions matching TRBD1. CDR3 size: 14 residues. The V and J ends lost 7 bases and 2 bases, in that order; junction bases with no gene match: 5. From germline, CDR1 is KGHSH and CDR2 LQKENI. The chain's CDR3 is CASCSTGVTDTQYF. The CDR3 bases are TGTGCCAGCTGTTCGACAGGGGTCACAGATACGCAGTATTTT.

This sequence joins TRBV5-4 and TRBJ1-2, with a tentative D call TRBD1 (5 bases). The V end was cut by 3 bases, the J end by 7 bases, with 22 bases between. CDR1 is SGHNT and CDR2 is YYREEE in the germline V gene (reference sequence). This CDR3 has 16 residues. DNA of the CDR3: TGTGCCAGCAGCTCGCGCAATGCGCAGGGTCATCGTGGCTACACCTTC. This encodes CASSSRNAQGHRGYTF.

The V call is TRBV5-1, the J call TRBJ1-5, with 8 bases that match TRBD1. This CDR3 region has 17 residues. Germline V gene sequence: CDR1 SGHRS, CDR2 YFSETQ. J was trimmed by 3 bases and V by 3 bases; bases with no gene match: 11. As DNA, the CDR3 is TGCGCCAGCAGCTCCCAGCCGACAGGGGTTAACAATCAGCCCCAGCATTTT. Residues: CASSSQPTGVNNQPQHF.

This clone was found once. The chain couples TRBV7-3 to TRBJ2-2; 9 nucleotides line up with TRBD1. With 4 bases clipped from V and 6 bases from J, the junction kept 9 bases outside the gene matches. The CDR3 contains 16 residues. Germline V CDR1 and CDR2: SGHTA, FQGTGA. CDR3 sequence reads: CASSSNRGHGAGELFF. In DNA, the CDR3 is TGTGCCAGCAGCTCCAACAGGGGGCACGGGGCCGGGGAGCTGTTTTTT.

This clone has a handful of counts. This chain uses TRBV21-1 with TRBJ1-1. TRBV21-1 is a listed pseudogene. This CDR3 is 15 amino acids long. CDR3 region: CASSRGGRGNTEAFF. The CDR3 bases are TGTGCCAGCAGCCGGGGGGGCAGGGGGAACACTGAAGCTTTCTTT.

The V gene is TRBV11-1, the J gene TRBJ2-1, with 9 bases that match TRBD2. From germline, CDR1 is SGHAT and CDR2 FQDESV (reference sequence). Trimming cost V 1 base and J 4 bases; bases outside gene matches: 11. The CDR3 extends over 18 amino acids. CDR3 nucleotide sequence: TGTGCCAGCAGCTTAGTAGCGGGGGCCGGTGCCAATTACAATGAGCAGTTCTTC. The encoded protein is CASSLVAGAGANYNEQFF.

The gene calls are TRBV10-3 and TRBJ2-5; no definite D call. V was cut by 2 bases and J by 5 bases, with 12 bases left in between. This CDR3 spans 14 amino acids. The germline V gene encodes CDR1 ENHRY and CDR2 SYGVKD. This chain's CDR3 is CAISEDGPRETQYF. The CDR3 nucleotides are TGTGCCATCAGTGAGGACGGACCGAGGGAGACCCAGTACTTC.

This chain connects TRBV11-3 to TRBJ2-3; D may correspond to TRBD1 or TRBD2 (6 bases each). The germline gives CDR1 SGHNT, CDR2 YENEEA. V was trimmed by 5 bases and J by 4 bases, leaving 19 bases between them. The CDR3 consists of 16 residues. In nucleotides, the CDR3 is TGTGCCAGCAGCGCCCCGAGGGGGGAAGGGCCAGATACGCAGTATTTT. It encodes CASSAPRGEGPDTQYF.